Described below is a single T cell receptor beta chain sequence and its context. The entry originates in a study of shared clonotypes between healthy human individuals. Sequenced by immunoSEQ multiplex PCR; TCRdb stores in-frame clones only, minus some. This table holds 1,500,000 or so clones, approximately 98.5% found once. CDR1 and CDR2 (germline): SGHNT, YENEEA. The CDR3 contains 13 residues. V was shortened by 5 bases and J by 2 bases, with 9 bases between the two germline ends. The sequence came from a man aged 25-40 years in good health. This chain joins TRBV11-3 and TRBJ2-5, with D perhaps TRBD2 (5 bases). Source material: naive CD4+ T cells sorted from blood. The sample's subset: CD45RA+ positively selected. For the CDR3, the DNA is TGTGCCAGCAGCCGAGGGAGACAAGAGACCCAGTACTTC. The encoded protein is CASSRGRQETQYF.